A single T cell receptor beta chain is shown here with its context. This clonotype has just a few counts. Its antigen is unknown. One end of the junction is discordant with germline, which a read error may explain. These data are taken from a study of regulatory T cells in long-lasting Graves disease (dated by TCRdb to about 2021). Some background on the complete study: Antithyroid drugs had been taken for less than 3 months by newly diagnosed Graves' disease patients. Persistent Graves' disease patients were compared with newly diagnosed Graves' disease patients by peripheral blood TCR sequencing and RNA sequencing. The study was registered as a clinical trial and conducted in China. A total of around 33 samples were covered by TCR sequencing, comprising some 13 persistent and approximately 20 newly diagnosed Graves' disease patients. General study outcomes and caveats: Sequencing and analysis were limited to the TCR beta chain. The authors acknowledged the small sample size as a limitation that may reduce accuracy. TRBV28, TRBJ1-2 and TRBJ2-5 were preferentially used in persistent disease, while TRBV20-1 and TRBJ2-1 were favored in newly diagnosed disease. Compared with newly diagnosed patients, patients with persistent Graves' disease had lower TCR Shannon entropy and fewer highly expanded clones, which suggests clonal expansion. The study examined only peripheral blood because the primary lesion, thyroid tissue, could not be accessed. Persistent patients shared more public clonotypes among themselves (more than 2,500) than newly diagnosed patients did (more than 850).

Per the germline V gene, MGHRA is the CDR1 and YSYEKL is the CDR2. The CDR3 holds 12 amino acids from the cysteine to the phenylalanine. The only DNA kept is the CDR3, 36 bases in frame from the first base. The meaning of the sample's time point label: newly diagnosed GD, antithyroid drugs for less than 3 months. For both TCR sequencing and RNA sequencing, RNA was extracted from PBMCs in TRIzol. The diagnosis of Graves' disease was made according to American Thyroid Association guidelines. Patients were recruited from an endocrinology department in Xi'an, China. Each patient gave about 9.1 milliliters of peripheral blood, collected in an EDTA anticoagulant tube. PBMCs were isolated by Ficoll Paque Plus density gradient separation without further T cell sorting. An Agilent 2100 Bioanalyzer and agarose gel were used to check RNA quality, while a NanoDrop 2000 measured RNA concentration. Library method: multiplex PCR. This sample was sequenced with an Illumina HiSeq 4000. To build TCR beta libraries, CDR3 regions were amplified by Arm-PCR using iRepertoire HTBI primers. Before sequencing, the PCR products went through gel purification. The published analysis was carried out like this. Gene usage analysis of CDR3 amino acid clonotypes relied on the 62 TRBV and about 15 TRBJ segments identified across samples. Filtered high-quality paired reads were merged into contigs using COPE and FqMerger. BLAST was used to align contigs to IMGT TRBV, TRBD and TRBJ reference genes, with CDR3 defined following IMGT. Any clonotype with a frequency above 0.1% was counted as a highly expanded clone. Shannon entropy served as the measure of repertoire diversity, while the Gini coefficient captured V-J evenness. Clonotypes shared by more than one individual were considered public. The public reads were reprocessed in TCRdb via fastp at Q25 and MiXCR, keeping in-frame beta chains. Each CDR3 protein gets just one entry, which takes the most common genes and DNA from the rows behind it. Clone size and V and J calls follow TCRdb, not the original study. The sample table contains roughly 530,000 distinct CDR3 sequences; only one count was recorded for around 16% of them. 20% to 30% of the sample comes from the top ten.

In addition, the sample was reused for a study of T cells in Graves' hyperthyroidism and ophthalmopathy. The other study reports the following: Stable Graves' hyperthyroidism was defined as no progression to ophthalmopathy during 18 months of follow-up. Hyperthyroidism patients were aged 18 to 65 years and newly diagnosed, with disease duration of less than 2 months. Any patient with an uncontrolled infection, another autoimmune disease, pregnancy or lactation was excluded. Diagnoses relied on clinical symptoms, serum thyroxine and TRAb, thyroid ultrasound and orbital computed tomography. The TCR CDR3 was subjected to a first round of RT-PCR using the HTBI primer set and the Qiagen OneStep RT-PCR kit. Most expanded thyroid clonotypes (frequency above 0.001) were also detected in blood, suggesting blood repertoires may reflect thyroid immune responses. Ophthalmopathy was separated from stable hyperthyroidism by a 13 V-J signature model, with just over 85% sensitivity and 81% to 83% specificity obtained in cross-validation and 80%/75% obtained in testing. During validation, the model predicted progression to ophthalmopathy a median of approximately 6 months ahead of onset, with 70.59% sensitivity and 72.22% specificity. TCR V-J signatures able to tell the groups apart were searched for in a discovery cohort of 90 to 100 patients, of whom fewer than 45 had Graves' ophthalmopathy and around 56 had stable Graves' hyperthyroidism. Prospective prediction of ophthalmopathy was tested in an independent validation cohort consisting of 18 hyperthyroidism patients and approximately 16 patients who later progressed to ophthalmopathy. For training and testing, the roughly 97 patients in the discovery cohort were randomly divided in a 7:3 ratio. Thyroid tissue and blood T-cell repertoires from several Graves' hyperthyroidism patients were also compared in the study. Once sampling was done, hyperthyroidism patients were given methimazole at a starting dose of 30 mg daily, whereas ophthalmopathy patients were given high-dose intravenous methylprednisolone. The libraries were constructed in a second round of multiplex PCR and then size-selected and purified. Sequencing of the libraries was done on an Illumina HiSeq2000 using paired-end 100 bp reads. SOAPnuke was used to process the raw data, removing reads that contained adapters or uncalled bases, had a mean Phred below 15, or lacked an exact match to the constant primer or identifier. COPE v1.2.5 was used to merge the high-quality paired reads, and each unique nucleotide sequence was defined as a clonotype. Clonotypes were aligned to IMGT TRBV, TRBD and TRBJ reference segments using MiTCR v1.1. Only V-J combinations with frequency above 0.0001, covering about 99% of repertoires, were analysed. A TCS score was defined as the ratio between F50 (clonal expansion) and ExV (chaos), using BLOSUM62-based TCRdist between CDR3 peptides within each V-J. Welch's t-statistics and random forest reduced fewer than 550 V-J features to about 12, which were used in a naive Bayes classifier (R e1071). No statistical method was used to set the sample size in advance, and investigators knew the group allocation. The paper describes TCR Vbeta CDR3 sequencing of around 130 peripheral blood samples, made up of roughly 45 ophthalmopathy patients, 70 to 75 hyperthyroidism patients and 17 progressor patients.

This sequence uses TRBV4-1 and TRBJ1-4; 8 junctional bases match TRBD1. The input for sequencing was peripheral blood mononuclear cells (PBMCs), taken at new diagnosis, from a patient treated with antithyroid drugs. The receptor comes from a woman aged 40 to 65 with Graves disease. Donor details come from another sample of the same person, matched by shared clones. The DNA sequence is as follows: TGCGCCAGCAGCCTTCCCCGGGACAGGTTGATTTTT. It translates as CASSLPRDRLIF.